This T cell receptor beta chain appears in the sequencing data of a study of T cell responses to AZD1222 COVID-19 vaccine. Notes on this clone: The antigen is undetermined.

CDR1 is KGHDR, CDR2 SFDVKD, per germline. The V end lost 5 bases, the J end lost 1 base, and 11 bases lay between the germline ends. The CDR3 has 15 residues. Study findings and constraints: Donors in the cohort were predominantly white British and more often female, and clonal diversity was possibly underestimated. Vaccination with two AZD1222 doses was followed by a rise in Spike-specific TCR breadth and depth. Reports indicate that nearly half of spike-specific TCRs are directed at unmutated variant regions. Along spike, vaccine-associated CD4 TCRs were found throughout, with dominance at 160-218 and 743-854.

Profiled with immunoSEQ multiplex PCR; TCRdb holds only in-frame clones, not every one. Here the sample spans around 120,000 clones, approximately 83% being singletons. The source material was peripheral blood, sampled on day 0 of MenACWY control vaccination. The rearrangement uses TRBV24-1 and TRBJ1-5; D is perhaps TRBD1 (5 bases). This clonotype originated in an adult in good health. This CDR3 is CATSVSGGSNQPQHF. The CDR3, as DNA: TGTGCCACCAGTGTCTCCGGGGGGAGCAATCAGCCCCAGCATTTT.